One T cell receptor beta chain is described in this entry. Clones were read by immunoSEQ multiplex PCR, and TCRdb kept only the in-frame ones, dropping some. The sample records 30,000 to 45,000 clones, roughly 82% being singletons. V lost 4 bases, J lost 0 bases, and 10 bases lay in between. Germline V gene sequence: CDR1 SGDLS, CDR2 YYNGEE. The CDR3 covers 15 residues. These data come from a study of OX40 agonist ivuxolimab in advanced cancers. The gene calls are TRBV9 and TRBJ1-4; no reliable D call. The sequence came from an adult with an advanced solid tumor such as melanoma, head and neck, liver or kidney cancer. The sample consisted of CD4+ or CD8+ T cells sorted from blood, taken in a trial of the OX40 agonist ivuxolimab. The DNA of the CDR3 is TGTGCCAGCAGCCCTCTCCCAACAACTAATGAAAAACTGTTTTTT. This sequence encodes CASSPLPTTNEKLFF. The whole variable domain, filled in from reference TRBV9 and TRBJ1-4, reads DSGVTQTPKHLITATGQRVTLRCSPRSGDLSVYWYQQSLDQGLQFLIQYYNGEERAKGNILERFSAQQFPDLHSELNLSSLELGDSALYFCASSPLPTTNEKLFFGSGTQLSVL.